These 14 T cell receptor beta chains came from one sample sequenced in a study of CD8 T cells in ankylosing spondylitis. The study, taken as a whole, reports: Ankylosing spondylitis blood appeared to be characterized by a TCR beta motif of about eight highly homologous variants.

TCRdb ran MiXCR on the 5' RACE reads and lists one entry per CDR3 protein. The sample consists of about 500,000 distinct CDR3 sequences, roughly 13% of them appearing once. These receptors are not linked to any known antigen. Sequencing was carried out using blood, either unsorted or a sorted T cell fraction (not recorded which). The receptors originated from a male donor with ankylosing spondylitis.

The chain joins TRBV12-3 or TRBV12-4 to TRBJ2-7; 7 bases agree with TRBD1. V gave up 5 bases and J gave up 2 bases; unmatched junction bases: 6. The CDR3 covers 14 residues. In nucleotides, the CDR3 is TGTGCCAGCAGTGGCCGACAGGGTACCTACGAGCAGTACTTC. Protein sequence: CASSGRQGTYEQYF.

In its sample, this clonotype was seen a few times. The rearrangement joins TRBV3-1 to TRBJ2-1; 13 bases line up with TRBD2. V was clipped by 5 bases and J by 7 bases; unmatched bases: 5. The CDR3 is 15 amino acids. Germline CDR1 LGHDT, CDR2 YNNKEL (reference sequence). The CDR3 is CASSGLAGAGNEQFF. As DNA, the CDR3 is TGTGCCAGCAGCGGACTAGCGGGAGCTGGTAATGAGCAGTTCTTC.

The sample holds many counts of this clonotype. The chain joins TRBV29-1 to TRBJ1-6; 7 bases agree with TRBD1. V shed 6 bases, J shed 9 bases, and the junction held 11 bases outside the gene matches. The length of the CDR3 is 14 residues. Germline CDR1 and CDR2: SQVTM and ANQGSEA. This CDR3 reads CSVPSGGDGSPLHF. The DNA for the CDR3 is TGCAGCGTCCCTTCAGGGGGGGATGGTTCACCCCTCCACTTT. Together with reference TRBV29-1 and TRBJ1-6, the CDR3 gives the full variable domain: SAVISQKPSRDICQRGTSLTIQCQVDSQVTMMFWYRQQPGQSLTLIATANQGSEATYESGFVIDKFPISRPNLTFSTLTVSNMSPEDSSIYLCSVPSGGDGSPLHFGNGTRLTVT.

This clonotype appeared a few times. The chain couples TRBV4-1 to TRBJ1-2; weak D call: TRBD1 (5 bases). The CDR3 has 15 amino acids. Germline V gene lookup returns CDR1 MGHRA and CDR2 YSYEKL. V was shortened by 0 bases and J by 0 bases, with 8 bases between the two germline ends. For the CDR3, the DNA is TGCGCCAGCAGCCAAGATGAGGGGCCTAACTATGGCTACACCTTC. Translation: CASSQDEGPNYGYTF.

The chain combines TRBV18 with TRBJ2-7, with 8 bases aligning to TRBD1. CDR3 length: 17 residues. V shed 5 bases, J shed 3 bases, and the junction held 15 bases outside the gene matches. Germline CDR1 reads KGHSH; CDR2 reads LQKENI. The CDR3 bases are TGTGCCAGCTCATCATCTTCGACCGGGACAGGATTCTACGAGCAGTACTTC. Protein product: CASSSSSTGTGFYEQYF.

The CDR3 nucleotides read TGCAGCGTCCCAGGGAATGCGGCCTACGAGCAGTACTTC. Protein sequence: CSVPGNAAYEQYF. V is TRBV29-1 and J is TRBJ2-7, with D maybe TRBD1 (5 bases). Germline CDR1 is SQVTM and CDR2 is ANQGSEA. V shed 6 bases and J shed 2 bases, with 14 bases lying between them. CDR3 size: 13 residues.

J is TRBJ1-4 and V is TRBV6-5; the D is unclear. Germline loops: CDR1 MNHEY, CDR2 SVGAGI. Trimming took 2 bases from V and 0 from J, leaving 10 bases between them. The CDR3 sequence is 16 residues long. DNA for the CDR3: TGTGCCAGCAGTTACCTGGACGCAGCAACTAATGAAAAACTGTTTTTT. It codes for CASSYLDAATNEKLFF.

This chain links TRBV25-1 with TRBJ2-7, with 7 nucleotides matching TRBD2. CDR1 MGHDK and CDR2 SYGVNS come from the germline V gene. This CDR3 is 13 amino acids long. The V segment lost 4 bases and the J segment 3 bases; nucleotides outside the gene matches: 3. The CDR3 DNA follows: TGTGCCAGCAGTGGGGCTAGCGGCTACGAGCAGTACGTC. Amino acid sequence: CASSGASGYEQYV.

This clonotype was detected many times. The rearrangement joins TRBV7-6 to TRBJ2-2; 9 bases are shared with TRBD2. With V trimmed by 5 bases and J by 5 bases, 9 bases remained unmatched. This CDR3 region has 16 residues. CDR1 is SGHVS and CDR2 is FNYEAQ in the germline V gene. Written as DNA, the CDR3 is TGTGCCAGCAGCCCGGGACTAGCATATACAACCGGGGAGCTGTTTTTT. Its protein product is CASSPGLAYTTGELFF.

V usage is TRBV12-3 or TRBV12-4 and J usage is TRBJ1-5; 7 bases are shared with TRBD1. CDR3 size: 13 residues. J lost 6 bases, V lost 6 bases, and 5 bases had no gene match. In DNA form, the CDR3 reads TGTGCCAGCAGGGCGACAGGGCCTCAGCCCCAGCATTTT. Translation gives CASRATGPQPQHF.

This clonotype came up many times. The chain links TRBV20-1 to TRBJ2-1; 10 bases match TRBD2. Unmatched junction bases numbered 0, after V lost 7 bases and J lost 6 bases. The germline V gene has CDR1 DFQATT and CDR2 SNEGSKA (reference sequence). This CDR3 contains 11 residues. The DNA for the CDR3 is TGCAGTGGGACTAGCGGCAATGAGCAGTTCTTC. Translating gives CSGTSGNEQFF.

This clonotype turned up a few times. CDR3 region: CASSSGRFSGNTIYF. In nucleotides, the CDR3 is TGTGCCAGCAGTTCCGGACGGTTCTCTGGAAACACCATATATTTT. This chain joins TRBV28 and TRBJ1-3, with unresolved D. Per germline, CDR1 MDHEN and CDR2 SYDVKM. The length of the CDR3 is 15 residues. V was cut by 4 bases and J by 0 bases, with 10 bases left in between.

The chain employs TRBV5-1 and TRBJ1-1; 7 nucleotides line up with TRBD1. The germline V gene has CDR1 SGHRS and CDR2 YFSETQ. CDR3 length equals 15 residues. Germline trimming cut 1 base from V and 4 bases from J; bases unmatched to any gene: 7. Here the CDR3 reads CASSLPGQLGTEAFF. CDR3 coding DNA: TGCGCCAGCAGCTTGCCGGGACAGCTGGGCACTGAAGCTTTCTTT.

This clonotype was detected only a few times. This chain connects TRBV4-1 to TRBJ2-6; D might be TRBD2 (6 bases). CDR1 is MGHRA and CDR2 is YSYEKL in the germline V gene. The CDR3 is 17 amino acids. Trimming left V 3 bases short and J 0 bases short, with 12 bases between. For the CDR3, the DNA is TGCGCCAGCAGCCAGCTACGGGAGAGCTCTGGGGCCAACGTCCTGACTTTC. Protein: CASSQLRESSGANVLTF.